A selection of T cell receptor beta chains follows, all from one sample in a study of shared clonotypes between healthy human individuals. The repertoire was sequenced with immunoSEQ multiplex PCR; TCRdb's copy has only in-frame clones and lacks some. This table has about 680,000 clones, 92% appearing once. Material: naive CD8+ T cells sorted from blood. The receptors stem from a man aged 25 to 45 in good health. Both conserved end residues are part of each CDR3. D genes are given only for firm matches. Expanded clones are given a class, and other clones once, few, many or no size at all.

D: NA; J: TRBJ1-5; size: NA; V: TRBV28; DNA: TGTGCCAGCAGTCCGGAGGGTGGCAATCAGCCCCAGCATTTT; CDR3: CASSPEGGNQPQHF
D: TRBD2; J: TRBJ2-3; size: NA; V: TRBV27; DNA: TGTGCCAGCAGTCACCTAGCGGGGGGGGATGCAGATACGCAGTATTTT; CDR3: CASSHLAGGDADTQYF
D: NA; J: TRBJ1-4; size: NA; V: TRBV5-6; DNA: TGTGCCAGCAGCTTGGGACAGCCTAATGAAAAACTGTTTTTT; CDR3: CASSLGQPNEKLFF
D: NA; J: TRBJ1-5; size: NA; V: TRBV7-9; DNA: TGTGCCAGCAGCTTAGGGACGGCGGGAGATCAGCCCCAGCATTTT; CDR3: CASSLGTAGDQPQHF
D: NA; J: TRBJ2-1; size: once; V: TRBV27; DNA: TGTGCCAGCACTTCCCGTGGGGGAGGATTTGTCAATGAGCAGTTCTTC; CDR3: CASTSRGGGFVNEQFF
D: NA; J: TRBJ2-6; size: NA; V: TRBV29-1; DNA: TGCAGCGTTGAAATAGACTCTGGGGCCAACGTCCTGACTTTC; CDR3: CSVEIDSGANVLTF
D: TRBD1; J: TRBJ1-4; size: NA; V: TRBV15; DNA: TGTGCCACCAGCGGGACAGGGGGCGCAGAAAAACTGCTTTTT; CDR3: CATSGTGGAEKLLF
D: NA; J: TRBJ2-2; size: NA; V: TRBV11-2; DNA: TGTGCCAGCAGCTTTGAGACCGGGGAGCTGTTTTTT; CDR3: CASSFETGELFF
D: TRBD1; J: TRBJ2-1; size: NA; V: TRBV14; DNA: TGTGCCAGCAGCCAGACCGGGACAGGGGTCAACAATGAGCAGTTCTTC; CDR3: CASSQTGTGVNNEQFF
D: NA; J: TRBJ1-2; size: NA; V: TRBV18; DNA: TGTGCCAGCTCACCGCTGAAGGGCTATGGCTACACCTTC; CDR3: CASSPLKGYGYTF
D: TRBD2; J: TRBJ2-1; size: NA; V: TRBV11-2; DNA: TGTGCCAGCAGCCGATCCGGGACTACCTACAATGAGCAGTTCTTC; CDR3: CASSRSGTTYNEQFF
D: NA; J: TRBJ2-1; size: NA; V: TRBV9; DNA: TGTGCCAGCAGCGTAGTGTATGGCAATGAGCAGTTCTTC; CDR3: CASSVVYGNEQFF
D: TRBD2; J: TRBJ2-7; size: once; V: TRBV7-9; DNA: TGTGCCAGCAGTTCGCCGGGACTAGCCTCCTACGAGCAGTACTTC; CDR3: CASSSPGLASYEQYF
D: TRBD2; J: TRBJ2-1; size: NA; V: TRBV4-3; DNA: TGCGCCAGCAGCATTAGCGGGAGTCCCTACAATGAGCAGTTCTTC; CDR3: CASSISGSPYNEQFF
D: NA; J: TRBJ2-5; size: NA; V: TRBV6-5; DNA: TGTGCCAGCAGCCTCCATGTATCCGAGACCCAGTACTTC; CDR3: CASSLHVSETQYF